This T cell receptor beta chain is drawn from a study of blood T cell repertoires in COVID-19. Study context: The analysed material was cDNA or gDNA that came from T cells, B-cell-depleted T cells, or PBMCs.

Each participant's cohort was designated according to participant-reported clinical history. The CDR3 has 15 residues. V was cut by 1 base and J by 2 bases, with 13 bases left in between. From germline, CDR1 is SGHRS and CDR2 YFSETQ. In the study's own analysis: The assay estimated nucleated cells by amplifying reference gene primers. Only in-frame clones appear in the TCRdb table, and some are missing; sequencing was by immunoSEQ multiplex PCR. That table supplies the V and J calls and clone size; D and trimming were determined from the DNA. The profile shows 200,000 to 250,000 clones, 87% of them singletons.

Sequenced material: PBMCs or T cells enriched from blood (not recorded which). The sequence came from a man under 40 who had recovered from COVID-19. The rearrangement joins TRBV5-1 to TRBJ2-7; TRBD1 is a possible D gene (6 bases). CDR3: CASSLIQGMTYEQYF. CDR3 nucleotide sequence: TGCGCCAGCAGCTTGATCCAGGGGATGACCTACGAGCAGTACTTC.